This TCR beta chain is drawn from a study of blood T cell repertoires in COVID-19. Across the study: COVID-19 samples, acute and convalescent, were from the United States, Italy and Spain. Sources were T cells, B-cell-depleted T cells, or PBMCs; the material itself was cDNA or gDNA.

Authors' methods: Researchers report that nucleated cell counts were estimated from reference gene primer amplification. Repertoires were generated with immunoSEQ multiplex PCR, while TCRdb's copy carries only in-frame clones and drops some. The V and J calls and clone size were taken over from that table, and D and trimming were inferred from the DNA. The sample has about 83,000 clones, more than 85% seen once; the top ten hold 7% to 9%. The CDR3 loop spans 14 amino acids. Germline CDR1 is SGHRS and CDR2 is YFSETQ. Trimming cost V 6 bases and J 2 bases; bases outside gene matches: 6. This TCR came from a man older than 75 with active or convalescent COVID-19. Material: peripheral blood. This rearrangement joins TRBV5-1 to TRBJ2-3; 7 nucleotides match TRBD1. Here the CDR3 reads CASTTGTATDTQYF. CDR3 sequence (DNA): TGCGCCAGCACTACCGGGACAGCCACAGATACGCAGTATTTT.